This is a list of T cell receptor beta chains from one sample in a study of blood T cells in healthy people across ages. TCRdb independently ran MiXCR on the 5' RACE reads; one entry per CDR3 protein. The repertoire holds about 380,000 distinct CDR3 sequences, with about 55% as singletons. Source material: blood. Receptors were obtained from a man in his sixties in good health. Both conserved end residues are part of each CDR3. D genes are given only for firm matches. Clone size is not always given. Where it is, it says once, few, many or a class for expanded clones.

D gene: -; V gene: TRBV13; J gene: TRBJ2-4; clone size: -; CDR3 length: 17; CDR3 protein: CASSSRVGGVAKNIQYF; CDR3 DNA: TGTGCCAGCAGCAGTCGAGTTGGGGGTGTGGCCAAAAACATTCAGTACTTC
D gene: -; V gene: TRBV29-1; J gene: TRBJ2-1; clone size: once; CDR3 length: 13; CDR3 protein: CSVEGTVYGEQFF; CDR3 DNA: TGCAGCGTTGAAGGGACAGTGTATGGTGAGCAGTTCTTC
D gene: TRBD1; V gene: TRBV4-2; J gene: TRBJ1-2; clone size: -; CDR3 length: 13; CDR3 protein: CASQGAVVYGYTF; CDR3 DNA: TGTGCCAGCCAGGGGGCGGTGGTCTATGGCTACACCTTC
D gene: -; V gene: TRBV6-2/TRBV6-3; J gene: TRBJ2-7; clone size: -; CDR3 length: 16; CDR3 protein: CASSPRLDWVYYEQYF; CDR3 DNA: TGTGCCAGCAGTCCGCGACTAGATTGGGTTTACTACGAGCAGTACTTC
D gene: -; V gene: TRBV20-1; J gene: TRBJ1-2; clone size: few; CDR3 length: 14; CDR3 protein: CSARATGTNYGYTF; CDR3 DNA: TGCAGTGCTAGAGCAACGGGTACTAACTATGGCTACACCTTC
D gene: TRBD1; V gene: TRBV20-1; J gene: TRBJ2-7; clone size: few; CDR3 length: 14; CDR3 protein: CSANSPGTGDEQYF; CDR3 DNA: TGCAGTGCTAATTCACCGGGGACAGGGGACGAGCAGTACTTC
D gene: -; V gene: TRBV24-1; J gene: TRBJ2-5; clone size: -; CDR3 length: 15; CDR3 protein: CATSAGARASETQYF; CDR3 DNA: TGTGCCACCAGTGCGGGAGCCAGGGCATCGGAGACCCAGTACTTC
D gene: -; V gene: TRBV3-1; J gene: TRBJ2-5; clone size: -; CDR3 length: 14; CDR3 protein: CASSQQTKKETQYF; CDR3 DNA: TGTGCCAGCAGCCAACAGACTAAAAAAGAGACCCAGTACTTC
D gene: TRBD1; V gene: TRBV20-1; J gene: TRBJ1-6; clone size: -; CDR3 length: 14; CDR3 protein: CSAPPPRGSSPLHF; CDR3 DNA: TGCAGTGCTCCCCCCCCCAGGGGGTCCTCACCCCTCCACTTT
D gene: -; V gene: TRBV25-1; J gene: TRBJ1-2; clone size: few; CDR3 length: 12; CDR3 protein: CASSGGGVGYTF; CDR3 DNA: TGTGCCAGCAGTGGAGGAGGGGTCGGCTACACCTTC
D gene: -; V gene: TRBV7-2; J gene: TRBJ1-4; clone size: -; CDR3 length: 14; CDR3 protein: CASSPGLEYEKLFF; CDR3 DNA: TGTGCCAGCAGCCCCGGTTTGGAGTATGAAAAACTGTTTTTT
D gene: TRBD1; V gene: TRBV20-1; J gene: TRBJ2-5; clone size: many; CDR3 length: 14; CDR3 protein: CSARAGGAKETQYF; CDR3 DNA: TGCAGTGCCCGCGCAGGGGGCGCGAAAGAGACCCAGTACTTC
D gene: -; V gene: TRBV4-3; J gene: TRBJ1-2; clone size: few; CDR3 length: 15; CDR3 protein: CASSQDTGSPIGYTF; CDR3 DNA: TGCGCCAGCAGCCAAGATACAGGCTCTCCCATTGGCTACACCTTC
D gene: TRBD2; V gene: TRBV27; J gene: TRBJ2-7; clone size: -; CDR3 length: 16; CDR3 protein: CASSYKGGPGYNEQYF; CDR3 DNA: TGTGCCAGCAGTTATAAGGGAGGGCCGGGCTACAATGAGCAGTACTTC
D gene: TRBD1; V gene: TRBV6-2/TRBV6-3; J gene: TRBJ1-4; clone size: few; CDR3 length: 14; CDR3 protein: CASSYGTGGEKLFF; CDR3 DNA: TGTGCCAGCAGTTACGGGACAGGTGGTGAAAAACTGTTTTTT
D gene: -; V gene: TRBV7-4; J gene: TRBJ2-4; clone size: few; CDR3 length: 13; CDR3 protein: CAEEGRVKNIQYF; CDR3 DNA: TGTGCCGAGGAGGGCCGAGTCAAAAACATTCAGTACTTC
D gene: TRBD2; V gene: TRBV5-1; J gene: TRBJ2-4; clone size: -; CDR3 length: 16; CDR3 protein: CASSPLAGGPGNIQYF; CDR3 DNA: TGCGCCAGCAGCCCCTTAGCGGGGGGGCCGGGGAACATTCAGTACTTC